This T cell receptor beta chain was identified during a study of T cell repertoires in aging, cancer and after chemotherapy. Study as a whole: Donor ages fell into six groups from 30 or younger up to 70 or older. The full dataset contained around 10 million TCR reads. Chronic lymphocytic leukemia patients on fludarabine- or bendamustine-based regimens gave paired samples before and after chemotherapy. Study outcomes and limitations: In healthy donors, age-related TCR diversity loss mainly reflected lost richness.

The V gene lost 3 bases and the J gene lost 6 bases, with 11 bases spanning the gap. This CDR3 comprises 14 residues. The V gene's germline CDR1 is SGHDN and CDR2 FVKESK. Multiplex touch-down PCR with TRB-A/B primers amplified rearranged V-D-J TRB sequences. TCRdb re-derived calls from the multiplex PCR reads in MiXCR, one entry per CDR3 protein. The top ten clones hold about 9.3% of a sample with 10,000 to 15,000 distinct CDR3 sequences, about 27% of them seen once. Amplification of TCR beta used genomic DNA extracted from peripheral blood. This clonotype was recorded a few times. Its antigen is unknown.

The sequenced material came from blood. The sequence was obtained from a human donor with a blood cancer. The chain combines TRBV14 with TRBJ2-2; TRBD1 might be the D (5 bases). CDR3 in amino acids: CASSQGLGAGELFF. DNA of the CDR3: TGTGCCAGCAGCCAGGGGCTTGGGGCCGGGGAGCTGTTTTTT. Together with reference TRBV14 and TRBJ2-2, the CDR3 gives the full variable domain: EAGVTQFPSHSVIEKGQTVTLRCDPISGHDNLYWYRRVMGKEIKFLLHFVKESKQDESGMPNNRFLAERTGGTYSTLKVQPAELEDSGVYFCASSQGLGAGELFFGEGSRLTVL.